This TCR beta chain is from a study of CXCR3-negative and CXCR3-positive naive CD8 T cells. Study results and limitations: Naive subsets expressed similar surface CD5; TRB CDR3 features served to infer TCR strength. Expression of CXCR3 was partially reduced after cryopreservation, and fresh PBMCs were used in most assays. Naive CXCR3-positive cells had TRB CDR3s more hydrophobic than those of CXCR3-negative naive cells. Similar TRBV-TRBJ usage was seen in naive cells (both CXCR3-negative and CXCR3-positive), but memory cells differed.

The V gene's germline CDR1 is MGHRA and CDR2 YSYEKL. The CDR3 consists of 16 residues. Concerning this clonotype itself: Its specificity is not known.

The authors made the TRB cDNA libraries by 5' RACE using UMI labels. After re-calling the 5' RACE reads, TCRdb lists one entry per CDR3 protein, DNA absent. The table counts over 5,000 distinct CDR3 sequences; approximately 2% lies in the top ten. CD45RO-CCR7+CD27+CD95- characterized naive CD8+ T cells. This chain joins TRBV4-1 and TRBJ1-1; the D call from TCRdb, TRBD1, cannot be confirmed without DNA. This receptor was taken from a human donor in good health. Some clones in this sample may be carry-over from other donors' samples. Sample: naive CXCR3+ CD8+ T cells from blood. Subset noted: CD45RO-CCR7+CD27+CD95- naive CD8+ T cells expressing CXCR3 (TNR3+). The CDR3 spells CASSQRIPQGYTEAFF.